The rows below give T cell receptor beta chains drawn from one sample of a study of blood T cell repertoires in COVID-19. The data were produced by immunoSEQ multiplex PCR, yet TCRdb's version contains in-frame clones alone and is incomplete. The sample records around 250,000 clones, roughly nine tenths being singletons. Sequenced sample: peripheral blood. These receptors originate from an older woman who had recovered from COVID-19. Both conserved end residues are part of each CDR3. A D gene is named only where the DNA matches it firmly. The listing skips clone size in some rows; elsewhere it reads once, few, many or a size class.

cdr3_aa: CASPIQMGTDTQYF; cdr3_nt: TGTGCCAGCCCTATACAGATGGGCACAGATACGCAGTATTTT; j_call: TRBJ2-3; v_call: TRBV21-1; clone_size: once; d_call: -
cdr3_aa: CASSLGQGGGWGF; cdr3_nt: TGTGCCAGCAGTCTGGGACAGGGAGGTGGCTGGGGCTTC; j_call: TRBJ1-2; v_call: TRBV12-3/TRBV12-4; clone_size: few; d_call: TRBD1
cdr3_aa: CASSLEATGANVLTF; cdr3_nt: TGTGCCAGCAGCCTCGAGGCGACTGGGGCCAACGTCCTGACTTTC; j_call: TRBJ2-6; v_call: TRBV28; clone_size: -; d_call: -
cdr3_aa: CASSKGTGFHGYTF; cdr3_nt: TGTGCCAGCAGCAAAGGGACAGGGTTCCATGGCTACACCTTC; j_call: TRBJ1-2; v_call: TRBV21-1; clone_size: once; d_call: -
cdr3_aa: CASSFRRVDSPLHF; cdr3_nt: TGTGCCAGCAGTTTCCGCAGGGTCGATTCACCCCTCCACTTT; j_call: TRBJ1-6; v_call: TRBV27; clone_size: -; d_call: -
cdr3_aa: CAITEGQGWNSPLHF; cdr3_nt: TGTGCCATCACCGAGGGACAGGGGTGGAATTCACCCCTCCACTTT; j_call: TRBJ1-6; v_call: TRBV10-3; clone_size: -; d_call: TRBD1
cdr3_aa: CASSLTSDIATNEKLFF; cdr3_nt: TGTGCCAGCAGCTTAACTTCGGACATTGCAACTAATGAAAAACTGTTTTTT; j_call: TRBJ1-4; v_call: TRBV7-2; clone_size: -; d_call: -
cdr3_aa: CASSPTGVNTGELFF; cdr3_nt: TGTGCCAGCAGTCCGACAGGGGTGAACACCGGGGAGCTGTTTTTT; j_call: TRBJ2-2; v_call: TRBV2; clone_size: -; d_call: TRBD1
cdr3_aa: CASSPGPGGADQPQHF; cdr3_nt: TGTGCCAGCAGCCCGGGACCGGGGGGCGCGGATCAGCCCCAGCATTTT; j_call: TRBJ1-5; v_call: TRBV7-6; clone_size: -; d_call: -
cdr3_aa: CASSRTGGNTEAFF; cdr3_nt: TGTGCCAGCAGCCGTACAGGGGGGAACACTGAAGCTTTCTTT; j_call: TRBJ1-1; v_call: TRBV21-1; clone_size: -; d_call: -
cdr3_aa: CASSQKRVTEAFF; cdr3_nt: TGTGCCAGCAGCCAAAAGAGGGTAACTGAAGCTTTCTTT; j_call: TRBJ1-1; v_call: TRBV3-1/TRBV3-2; clone_size: -; d_call: -
cdr3_aa: CASSQDLGGDGYTF; cdr3_nt: TGTGCCAGCAGCCAAGACCTAGGGGGCGATGGCTACACCTTC; j_call: TRBJ1-2; v_call: TRBV14; clone_size: -; d_call: TRBD1
cdr3_aa: CASSLVSGVEQFF; cdr3_nt: TGTGCCAGCAGTCTAGTGTCGGGGGTTGAGCAGTTCTTC; j_call: TRBJ2-1; v_call: TRBV7-8; clone_size: -; d_call: -
cdr3_aa: CASSYDPGQGVSPQHF; cdr3_nt: TGTGCCAGCAGTTACGATCCAGGACAGGGGGTTTCGCCCCAGCATTTT; j_call: TRBJ1-5; v_call: TRBV6-6; clone_size: -; d_call: TRBD1
cdr3_aa: CASSARTGNYGYTF; cdr3_nt: TGTGCCAGCAGCGCCCGGACGGGAAACTATGGCTACACCTTC; j_call: TRBJ1-2; v_call: TRBV7-2; clone_size: -; d_call: -
cdr3_aa: CASSLRNTGELFF; cdr3_nt: TGTGCCAGCAGTTTACGGAACACCGGGGAGCTGTTTTTT; j_call: TRBJ2-2; v_call: TRBV27; clone_size: once; d_call: -
cdr3_aa: CASSMSVLTF; cdr3_nt: TGTGCCAGCAGCATGAGCGTCCTGACTTTC; j_call: TRBJ2-6; v_call: TRBV7-6; clone_size: -; d_call: -
cdr3_aa: CASSQGLGQVSEKLFF; cdr3_nt: TGTGCCAGCAGCCAAGGCCTGGGGCAGGTGAGCGAAAAACTGTTTTTT; j_call: TRBJ1-4; v_call: TRBV3-1/TRBV3-2; clone_size: few; d_call: -
cdr3_aa: CAISQGEETQYF; cdr3_nt: TGTGCCATCAGCCAGGGGGAAGAGACCCAGTACTTC; j_call: TRBJ2-5; v_call: TRBV10-3; clone_size: -; d_call: TRBD1
cdr3_aa: CASSQRTSADEQYF; cdr3_nt: TGTGCCAGCAGCCAACGAACTAGCGCGGACGAGCAGTACTTC; j_call: TRBJ2-7; v_call: TRBV3-1/TRBV3-2; clone_size: -; d_call: TRBD2
cdr3_aa: CASSLGGQGNQPQHF; cdr3_nt: TGCGCCAGCAGCTTGGGGGGGCAGGGCAATCAGCCCCAGCATTTT; j_call: TRBJ1-5; v_call: TRBV5-1; clone_size: -; d_call: -
cdr3_aa: CASSSRISYNSPLHF; cdr3_nt: TGTGCCAGCAGTAGCCGAATCTCCTATAATTCACCCCTCCACTTT; j_call: TRBJ1-6; v_call: TRBV6-7; clone_size: -; d_call: -
cdr3_aa: CASSQERYNEQFF; cdr3_nt: TGCGCCAGCAGCCAGGAGCGTTACAATGAGCAGTTCTTC; j_call: TRBJ2-1; v_call: TRBV4-1; clone_size: -; d_call: -
cdr3_aa: CAPRGKVSTDTQYF; cdr3_nt: TGTGCTCCCCGGGGGAAGGTAAGCACAGATACGCAGTATTTT; j_call: TRBJ2-3; v_call: TRBV7-7; clone_size: -; d_call: -
cdr3_aa: CASSPGAQMNQPQHF; cdr3_nt: TGTGCCAGCAGTCCTGGGGCCCAGATGAATCAGCCCCAGCATTTT; j_call: TRBJ1-5; v_call: TRBV6-5; clone_size: -; d_call: -
cdr3_aa: CASSQEGGGLTDTQYF; cdr3_nt: TGTGCCAGCAGCCAAGAAGGGGGTGGGCTCACAGATACGCAGTATTTT; j_call: TRBJ2-3; v_call: TRBV4-2; clone_size: few; d_call: -
cdr3_aa: CASSLAAGAWETQYF; cdr3_nt: TGTGCCAGCAGCTTAGCAGCGGGTGCGTGGGAGACCCAGTACTTC; j_call: TRBJ2-5; v_call: TRBV7-9; clone_size: once; d_call: -
cdr3_aa: CASSLTGGYSGNTIYF; cdr3_nt: TGCGCCAGCAGCTTAACCGGGGGGTACTCTGGAAACACCATATATTTT; j_call: TRBJ1-3; v_call: TRBV5-1; clone_size: -; d_call: -
cdr3_aa: CASSRYGGWAEAFF; cdr3_nt: TGTGCCAGCAGCAGATACGGGGGTTGGGCTGAAGCTTTCTTT; j_call: TRBJ1-1; v_call: TRBV11-2; clone_size: -; d_call: -
cdr3_aa: CASNPFGGNEQFF; cdr3_nt: TGTGCCAGCAATCCTTTCGGTGGCAATGAGCAGTTCTTC; j_call: TRBJ2-1; v_call: TRBV12-3/TRBV12-4; clone_size: -; d_call: -
cdr3_aa: CASSKDVKSYEQYF; cdr3_nt: TGTGCCAGCAGCAAAGATGTAAAATCCTACGAGCAGTACTTC; j_call: TRBJ2-7; v_call: TRBV21-1; clone_size: -; d_call: -
cdr3_aa: CASSFMESNQPQHF; cdr3_nt: TGTGCCAGCAGTTTCATGGAGAGCAATCAGCCCCAGCATTTT; j_call: TRBJ1-5; v_call: TRBV28; clone_size: -; d_call: -
cdr3_aa: CSDRANTGELFF; cdr3_nt: TGCAGCGACCGCGCCAACACCGGGGAGCTGTTTTTT; j_call: TRBJ2-2; v_call: TRBV29-1; clone_size: -; d_call: -
cdr3_aa: CASSPILAREQFF; cdr3_nt: TGTGCCAGCAGCCCTATACTAGCTCGGGAGCAGTTCTTC; j_call: TRBJ2-1; v_call: TRBV2; clone_size: -; d_call: -
cdr3_aa: CAISARDQETQYF; cdr3_nt: TGTGCCATTAGTGCTCGGGATCAAGAGACCCAGTACTTC; j_call: TRBJ2-5; v_call: TRBV10-3; clone_size: -; d_call: -
cdr3_aa: CAKYYRDRAYLSGANVLTF; cdr3_nt: TGTGCCAAATACTACCGGGACAGGGCTTACCTCTCTGGGGCCAACGTCCTGACTTTC; j_call: TRBJ2-6; v_call: TRBV6-4; clone_size: -; d_call: TRBD1
cdr3_aa: CASSLVGQNYNSPLHF; cdr3_nt: TGTGCCAGCAGTTTAGTAGGACAGAACTATAATTCACCCCTCCACTTT; j_call: TRBJ1-6; v_call: TRBV28; clone_size: -; d_call: -